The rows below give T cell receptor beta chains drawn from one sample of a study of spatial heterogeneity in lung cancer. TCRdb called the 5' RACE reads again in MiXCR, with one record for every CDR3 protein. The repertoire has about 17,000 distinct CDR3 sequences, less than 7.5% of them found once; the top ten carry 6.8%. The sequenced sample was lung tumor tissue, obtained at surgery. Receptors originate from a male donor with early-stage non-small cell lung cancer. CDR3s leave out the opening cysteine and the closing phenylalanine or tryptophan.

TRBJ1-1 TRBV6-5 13 ASSLGGQGGTEAF
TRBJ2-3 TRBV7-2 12 ASSPGQPTDTQY
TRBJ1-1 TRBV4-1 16 ASSQERVLIPQGTEAF
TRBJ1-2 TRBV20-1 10 SARPSTYGYT
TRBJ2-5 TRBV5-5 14 ASSLVGQARAGTQY
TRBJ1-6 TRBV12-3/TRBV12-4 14 ASSLTPSQGGSPLH
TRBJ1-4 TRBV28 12 ASSLGGSREKLF
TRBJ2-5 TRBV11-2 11 ASTPGVQETQY
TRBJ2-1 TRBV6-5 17 ASSLRQWTSGGAPNEQF
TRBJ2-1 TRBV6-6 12 ASSYDRATNEQF
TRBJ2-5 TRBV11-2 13 ASSLISGAQETQY
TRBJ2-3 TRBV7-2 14 ASSLALLGSADTQY
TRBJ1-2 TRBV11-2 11 ASSFEAGGSYT
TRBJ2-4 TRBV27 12 ASSPRREENIQY
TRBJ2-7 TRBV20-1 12 SAASTSGLYEQY
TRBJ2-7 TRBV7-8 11 ASSPGGPYEQY
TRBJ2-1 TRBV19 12 ASSMGGSYNEQF
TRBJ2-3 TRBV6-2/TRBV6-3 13 ASTPHGGRTDTQY
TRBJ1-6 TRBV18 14 ASSPNTAGFNSPLH
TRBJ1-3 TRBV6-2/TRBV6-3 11 ASLNRRRNTIY
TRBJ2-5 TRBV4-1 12 ASSQDIKGETQY
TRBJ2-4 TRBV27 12 ASSLHGAKNIQY
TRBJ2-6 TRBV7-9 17 ASSLAGPGAISGANVLT
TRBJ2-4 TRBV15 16 ATSRDQGGILAKNIQY
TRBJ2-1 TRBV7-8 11 ASSAPLANEQF
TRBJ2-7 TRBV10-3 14 AISARGDRGLHEQY
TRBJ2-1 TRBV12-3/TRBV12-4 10 ASRFRENEQF
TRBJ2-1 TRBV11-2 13 ASSSTGGSYNEQF
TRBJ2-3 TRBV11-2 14 ASSLELAGLTDTQY